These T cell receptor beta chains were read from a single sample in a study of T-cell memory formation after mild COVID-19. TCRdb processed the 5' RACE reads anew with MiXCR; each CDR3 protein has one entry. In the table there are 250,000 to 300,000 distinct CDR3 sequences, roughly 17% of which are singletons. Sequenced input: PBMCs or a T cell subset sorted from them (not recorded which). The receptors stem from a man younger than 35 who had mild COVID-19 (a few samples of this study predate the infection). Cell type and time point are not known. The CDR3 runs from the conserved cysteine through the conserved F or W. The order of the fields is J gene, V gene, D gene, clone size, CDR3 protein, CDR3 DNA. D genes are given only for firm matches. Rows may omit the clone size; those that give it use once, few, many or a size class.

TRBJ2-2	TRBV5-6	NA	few	CASSDPLAGYGELFF	TGTGCCAGCAGCGATCCCTTAGCAGGTTACGGGGAGCTGTTTTTT
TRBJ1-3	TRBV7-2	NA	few	CASRGGPGNTIYF	TGTGCCAGCAGAGGCGGTCCTGGAAACACCATATATTTT
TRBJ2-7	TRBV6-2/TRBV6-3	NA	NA	CASNFRRTDEQYF	TGTGCCAGCAACTTTAGGCGAACAGACGAGCAGTACTTC
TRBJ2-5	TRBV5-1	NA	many	CASSLDGETQYF	TGCGCCAGCAGCTTGGACGGGGAGACCCAGTACTTC
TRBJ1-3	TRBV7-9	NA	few	CASSLDPEDTIYF	TGTGCCAGCAGCTTAGATCCGGAGGACACCATATATTTT
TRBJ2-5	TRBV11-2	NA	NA	CASSSQPVETQYF	TGTGCCAGCAGCTCACAGCCGGTGGAGACCCAGTACTTC
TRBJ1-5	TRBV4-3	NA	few	CASSQDRHSNQPQHF	TGCGCCAGCAGCCAAGACAGGCATAGCAATCAGCCCCAGCATTTT
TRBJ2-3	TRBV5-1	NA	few	CASSLKHTDTQYF	TGCGCCAGCAGCCTGAAGCACACAGATACGCAGTATTTT
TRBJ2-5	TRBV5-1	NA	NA	CASSLQANQETQYF	TGCGCCAGCAGCTTACAGGCAAACCAAGAGACCCAGTACTTC
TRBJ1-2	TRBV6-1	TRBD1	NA	CASSVSTGKGGYTF	TGTGCCAGCAGTGTCTCGACAGGGAAAGGCGGCTACACCTTC
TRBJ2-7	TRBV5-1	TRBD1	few	CASSLAYGTGFYEQYF	TGCGCCAGCAGCTTGGCCTACGGGACAGGCTTCTACGAGCAGTACTTC
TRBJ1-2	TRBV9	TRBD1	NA	CASSPGQERTPGYTF	TGTGCCAGCAGCCCAGGACAGGAAAGGACCCCTGGCTACACCTTC
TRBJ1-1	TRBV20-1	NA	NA	CSARGLEGGTEAFF	TGCAGTGCTAGAGGGTTAGAGGGAGGCACTGAAGCTTTCTTT
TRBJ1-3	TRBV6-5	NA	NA	CASSWGRGSGNTIYF	TGTGCCAGCAGCTGGGGACGGGGCTCTGGAAACACCATATATTTT
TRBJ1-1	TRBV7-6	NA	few	CASSLMQGRNTEAFF	TGTGCCAGCAGCTTAATGCAGGGACGGAACACTGAAGCTTTCTTT
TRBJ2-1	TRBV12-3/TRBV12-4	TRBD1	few	CASSTQGQIHEQFF	TGTGCCAGCAGCACCCAGGGACAGATCCATGAGCAGTTCTTC
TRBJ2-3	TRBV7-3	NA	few	CASRSGPGTQYF	TGTGCCAGCAGGTCCGGCCCCGGCACGCAGTATTTT
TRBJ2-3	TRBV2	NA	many	CASRDYPGLPYF	TGTGCCAGCAGAGACTACCCGGGACTTCCGTATTTT
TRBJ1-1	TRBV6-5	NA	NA	CASRVSDTEAFF	TGTGCCAGCAGGGTCTCGGACACTGAAGCTTTCTTT
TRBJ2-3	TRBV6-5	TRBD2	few	CATHSGGSTDTQYF	TGTGCCACCCATAGCGGGGGGTCCACAGATACGCAGTATTTT
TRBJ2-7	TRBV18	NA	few	CASSPPVSTYEQYF	TGTGCCAGCTCACCACCGGTCTCAACCTACGAGCAGTACTTC
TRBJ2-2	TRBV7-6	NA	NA	CASSLTVANTGELFF	TGTGCCAGCAGCTTAACCGTCGCGAACACCGGGGAGCTGTTTTTT
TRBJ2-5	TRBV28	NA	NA	CASSKVRETQYF	TGTGCCAGCAGTAAGGTCAGGGAGACCCAGTACTTC
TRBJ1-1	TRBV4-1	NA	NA	CASSQSFEAFF	TGCGCCAGCAGCCAGAGCTTTGAAGCTTTCTTT
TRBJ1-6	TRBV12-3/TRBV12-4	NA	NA	CASTLTRETSLHF	TGTGCCAGCACTTTGACCCGGGAGACCTCCCTCCACTTT
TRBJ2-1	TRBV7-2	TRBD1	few	CASSLGTGDLQFF	TGTGCCAGCAGCTTAGGGACAGGGGATCTCCAGTTCTTC
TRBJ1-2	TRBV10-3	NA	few	CAISERWDYGYTF	TGTGCCATCAGTGAACGGTGGGACTATGGCTACACCTTC